One and the same sample provided the 20 T cell receptor beta chains below, sequenced in a study of post-analysis software for immune sequencing data. Study-wide points: The five TRBV segments detected at higher frequency in patients than in controls included TRBV5-6, TRBV5-1 and TRBV20-1.

The antigens of these receptors remain unknown. Unique-molecular-identifier-tagged TCR beta cDNA libraries were used. One entry per CDR3 protein results from TCRdb running MiXCR on the PCR reads. Here the sample spans roughly 600,000 distinct CDR3 sequences, about 40% being singletons. The sequenced material came from blood. These receptors originate from a girl aged 5 to 17 with multiple sclerosis.

The chain recombines TRBV20-1 with TRBJ2-5, with a tentative D call TRBD1 (5 bases). The CDR3 loop spans 14 amino acids. Trimming left V 6 bases short and J 4 bases short, with 18 bases between. CDR1 DFQATT and CDR2 SNEGSKA come from the germline V gene (reference sequence). The CDR3 DNA reads TGCAGTGCAAGTGGACGAAGGGGCGGAGAGACCCAGTACTTC. This sequence encodes CSASGRRGGETQYF.

V usage is TRBV28 and J usage is TRBJ1-2; D remains ambiguous. V was trimmed by 6 bases and J by 0 bases, leaving 8 bases between them. The germline V gene has CDR1 MDHEN and CDR2 SYDVKM. The CDR3 length is 13 residues. The CDR3, as DNA: TGTGCCAGCAGGCAGCGATCTAACTATGGCTACACCTTC. It translates to CASRQRSNYGYTF.

The chain joins TRBV20-1 to TRBJ1-1; TRBD1 matches at 12 bases. Germline trimming cut 6 bases from V and 7 bases from J; bases unmatched to any gene: 6. In germline, CDR1 is DFQATT, CDR2 SNEGSKA (reference sequence). This CDR3 region has 13 residues. CDR3 loop: CSARDRGLNEAFF. CDR3 DNA: TGCAGTGCCCGGGACAGGGGGCTTAATGAAGCTTTCTTT.

The rearrangement joins TRBV12-3 or TRBV12-4 to TRBJ2-7; 14 nucleotides match TRBD2. The length of the CDR3 is 14 residues. Trimming cost V 6 bases and J 7 bases; bases outside gene matches: 5. CDR3 in amino acids: CASSGTSGSDEQYF. The CDR3 nucleotides read TGTGCCAGCAGCGGGACTAGCGGGAGCGATGAGCAGTACTTC.

J is TRBJ2-1 and V is TRBV12-3 or TRBV12-4; 16 bases agree with TRBD2. With 6 bases clipped from V and 3 bases from J, the junction kept 2 bases outside the gene matches. This CDR3 is built from 16 residues. In DNA form, the CDR3 reads TGTGCCAGCAGGGGACTAGCGGGGGGGAACTACAATGAGCAGTTCTTC. Protein product: CASRGLAGGNYNEQFF.

This sequence joins TRBV10-3 and TRBJ2-1; 10 bases agree with TRBD2. The CDR3 has 15 residues. J lost 4 bases, V lost 6 bases, and 6 bases had no gene match. Germline V gene data show CDR1 as ENHRY and CDR2 as SYGVKD. For the CDR3, the DNA is TGTGCCATCAGGGTATCTAGCGGGGGTTACAATGAGCAGTTCTTC. This codes for CAIRVSSGGYNEQFF.

The sample holds a few counts of this clonotype. CDR3 residues: CSATTGATEAFF. Here the CDR3 DNA reads TGCAGTGCTACCACAGGGGCCACTGAAGCTTTCTTT. The J gene is TRBJ1-1, the V gene TRBV20-1; 7 bases map to TRBD1. Germline CDR1 is DFQATT and CDR2 is SNEGSKA (reference sequence). J lost 4 bases, V lost 4 bases, and 3 bases had no gene match. The CDR3 length is 12 residues.

The chain combines TRBV7-2 with TRBJ1-1, with TRBD1 matching 9 bases. CDR1 SGHTA and CDR2 FQGNSA come from the germline V gene. This CDR3 has 15 amino acids. V lost 6 bases and J lost 3; bases outside the gene matches: 8. The CDR3 DNA is TGTGCCAGCAGGCCTACAGGGGGCTTAGACACTGAAGCTTTCTTT. This encodes CASRPTGGLDTEAFF.

The rearrangement joins TRBV5-6 to TRBJ2-7; the D call may be TRBD1 or TRBD2 (5 bases each). The CDR3 is made up of 15 amino acids. V lost 4 bases, J lost 2 bases, and 16 bases lay in between. The germline V gene has CDR1 SGHDT and CDR2 YYEEEE. The CDR3 coding sequence is TGTGCCAGCAGCCCGATCCGGGACCCGGCCTACGAGCAGTACTTC. This gives the protein CASSPIRDPAYEQYF.

This chain uses TRBV20-1 with TRBJ1-1; TRBD1 is a possible D gene (5 bases). The CDR3 covers 16 residues. Trimming stripped 0 bases from V and 0 bases from J, with 14 bases between. Germline-derived CDR1 and CDR2 are DFQATT and SNEGSKA (reference sequence). For the CDR3, the DNA is TGCAGTGCTAGAGATCTTCAGGGCGGCATGAACACTGAAGCTTTCTTT. It translates to CSARDLQGGMNTEAFF.

The chain combines TRBV2 with TRBJ1-5; D is unresolved. The V and J ends lost 4 bases and 2 bases respectively, with 9 bases between them. The CDR3 has 14 amino acids. Germline loops: CDR1 SNHLY, CDR2 FYNNEI. The CDR3 sequence: CASSGVGGNQPQHF. Written as DNA, the CDR3 is TGTGCCAGCAGTGGGGTCGGTGGCAATCAGCCCCAGCATTTT.

This chain uses TRBV6-1 with TRBJ2-7, with TRBD2 as a possible D gene (7 bases). V was clipped by 0 bases and J by 0 bases, with 15 bases between them. Looked up from germline, CDR1 is MNHNS and CDR2 is SASEGT. The CDR3 has 17 amino acids. CDR3: CASSEAGGLTSSYEQYF. The DNA for the CDR3 is TGTGCCAGCAGTGAAGCAGGGGGACTAACAAGCTCCTACGAGCAGTACTTC.

The chain recombines TRBV5-5 with TRBJ1-2; 7 bases match TRBD1. V shed 2 bases and J 4 bases; nucleotides not matched to a gene: 11. Germline V gene data show CDR1 as SGHKS and CDR2 as YYEKEE (reference sequence). The CDR3 is made up of 16 amino acids. The chain's CDR3 is CASSFDRVGRSYGYTF. As DNA, the CDR3 is TGTGCCAGCAGCTTCGACAGGGTCGGGAGGTCCTATGGCTACACCTTC.

This clonotype was detected a few times. J is TRBJ2-1 and V is TRBV2; 8 bases are shared with TRBD2. V was pared by 6 bases and J by 5 bases, with 6 bases of the junction left unmatched. The CDR3 extends over 14 amino acids. The germline V gene has CDR1 SNHLY and CDR2 FYNNEI. CDR3 coding DNA: TGTGCCAGCAGAGCCCGAGCGGGGGACAATGAGCAGTTCTTC. Encoded protein: CASRARAGDNEQFF.

This chain connects TRBV5-1 to TRBJ1-4; D gene unclear. V gave up 2 bases and J gave up 0 bases, with 8 bases separating them. The CDR3 length is 15 residues. CDR1 is SGHRS, CDR2 YFSETQ, per germline. CDR3 in DNA: TGCGCCAGCAGCTTCGGGGAGGCAACTAATGAAAAACTGTTTTTT. Its protein is CASSFGEATNEKLFF.

This clonotype was detected a few times. This sequence joins TRBV7-9 and TRBJ2-7; D is undetermined. CDR3 length equals 13 residues. The V end lost 5 bases, the J end lost 0 bases, and 8 bases lay between the germline ends. CDR1 SEHNR and CDR2 FQNEAQ come from the germline V gene (reference sequence). CDR3 bases: TGTGCCAGCAGCCCCTGGAGCTCCTACGAGCAGTACTTC. It encodes CASSPWSSYEQYF.

The genes are TRBV7-2 and TRBJ2-5, with D tentatively TRBD2 (6 bases). This CDR3 spans 18 amino acids. Germline CDR1 and CDR2: SGHTA and FQGNSA. The V gene lost 3 bases and the J gene lost 3 bases, with 23 bases spanning the gap. The CDR3 here is CASSFRAAGSKGKETQYF. In nucleotides, the CDR3 is TGTGCCAGCAGCTTCAGGGCCGCGGGATCAAAAGGGAAAGAGACCCAGTACTTC.

V is TRBV24-1 and J is TRBJ2-7; D unresolved. Trimming removed 3 bases at V and 2 bases at J, with 1 base between. CDR1 and CDR2 from the germline V gene are KGHDR and SFDVKD. The CDR3 totals 11 residues. The CDR3 DNA sequence: TGTGCCACCAGTGATACCTACGAGCAGTACTTC. Translated: CATSDTYEQYF.

This chain joins TRBV5-1 and TRBJ2-7, with D possibly matching TRBD1 (6 bases). The CDR3 covers 16 residues. The V and J ends lost 4 bases and 2 bases respectively, with 19 bases between them. Germline values: CDR1 SGHRS, CDR2 YFSETQ. The CDR3 is CASSRDGTPSPYEQYF. CDR3 coding DNA: TGCGCCAGCAGCAGGGACGGGACACCCTCTCCCTACGAGCAGTACTTC. The full variable domain, completed using reference TRBV5-1 and TRBJ2-7, is KAGVTQTPRYLIKTRGQQVTLSCSPISGHRSVSWYQQTPGQGLQFLFEYFSETQRNKGNFPGRFSGRQFSNSRSEMNVSTLELGDSALYLCASSRDGTPSPYEQYFGPGTRLTVT.

The chain has TRBV7-2 and TRBJ2-4, with D tentatively TRBD2 (5 bases). Gene TRBJ2-7 matches the end of the DNA better, so the J call may be wrong. CDR1 and CDR2 from the germline V gene are SGHTA and FQGNSA. The CDR3 is 14 amino acids. The DNA for the CDR3 is TGTGCCAGCAGCTCCCTGGATCGGGGCTACGAGCAGTACTTC. It translates to CASSSLDRGYEQYF.